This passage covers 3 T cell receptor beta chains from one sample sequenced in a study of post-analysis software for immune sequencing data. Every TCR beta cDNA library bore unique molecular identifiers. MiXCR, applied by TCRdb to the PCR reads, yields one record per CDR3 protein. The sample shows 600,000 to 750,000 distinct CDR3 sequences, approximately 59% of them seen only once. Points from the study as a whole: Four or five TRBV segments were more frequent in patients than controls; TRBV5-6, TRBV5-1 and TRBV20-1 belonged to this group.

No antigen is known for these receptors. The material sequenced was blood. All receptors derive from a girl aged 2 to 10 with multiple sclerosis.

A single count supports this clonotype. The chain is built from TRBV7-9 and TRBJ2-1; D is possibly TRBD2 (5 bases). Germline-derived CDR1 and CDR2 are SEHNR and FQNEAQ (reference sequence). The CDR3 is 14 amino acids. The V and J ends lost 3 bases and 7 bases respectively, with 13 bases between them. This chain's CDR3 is CASSFLISGNEQFF. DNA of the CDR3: TGTGCCAGCAGCTTCTTAATCAGCGGAAATGAGCAGTTCTTC.

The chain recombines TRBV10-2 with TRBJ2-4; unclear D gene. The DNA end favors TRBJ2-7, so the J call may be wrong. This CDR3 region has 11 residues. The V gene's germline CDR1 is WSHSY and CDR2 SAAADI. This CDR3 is CASSTESEQYF. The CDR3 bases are TGCGCCAGCAGTACTGAGAGCGAGCAGTACTTC.

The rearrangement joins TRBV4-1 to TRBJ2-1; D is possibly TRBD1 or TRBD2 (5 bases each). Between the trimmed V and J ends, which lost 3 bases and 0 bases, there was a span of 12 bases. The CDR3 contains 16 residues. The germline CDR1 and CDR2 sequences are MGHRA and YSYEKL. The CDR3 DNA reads TGCGCCAGCAGCCAGAGGGACCAAGGCTCCTACAATGAGCAGTTCTTC. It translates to CASSQRDQGSYNEQFF.